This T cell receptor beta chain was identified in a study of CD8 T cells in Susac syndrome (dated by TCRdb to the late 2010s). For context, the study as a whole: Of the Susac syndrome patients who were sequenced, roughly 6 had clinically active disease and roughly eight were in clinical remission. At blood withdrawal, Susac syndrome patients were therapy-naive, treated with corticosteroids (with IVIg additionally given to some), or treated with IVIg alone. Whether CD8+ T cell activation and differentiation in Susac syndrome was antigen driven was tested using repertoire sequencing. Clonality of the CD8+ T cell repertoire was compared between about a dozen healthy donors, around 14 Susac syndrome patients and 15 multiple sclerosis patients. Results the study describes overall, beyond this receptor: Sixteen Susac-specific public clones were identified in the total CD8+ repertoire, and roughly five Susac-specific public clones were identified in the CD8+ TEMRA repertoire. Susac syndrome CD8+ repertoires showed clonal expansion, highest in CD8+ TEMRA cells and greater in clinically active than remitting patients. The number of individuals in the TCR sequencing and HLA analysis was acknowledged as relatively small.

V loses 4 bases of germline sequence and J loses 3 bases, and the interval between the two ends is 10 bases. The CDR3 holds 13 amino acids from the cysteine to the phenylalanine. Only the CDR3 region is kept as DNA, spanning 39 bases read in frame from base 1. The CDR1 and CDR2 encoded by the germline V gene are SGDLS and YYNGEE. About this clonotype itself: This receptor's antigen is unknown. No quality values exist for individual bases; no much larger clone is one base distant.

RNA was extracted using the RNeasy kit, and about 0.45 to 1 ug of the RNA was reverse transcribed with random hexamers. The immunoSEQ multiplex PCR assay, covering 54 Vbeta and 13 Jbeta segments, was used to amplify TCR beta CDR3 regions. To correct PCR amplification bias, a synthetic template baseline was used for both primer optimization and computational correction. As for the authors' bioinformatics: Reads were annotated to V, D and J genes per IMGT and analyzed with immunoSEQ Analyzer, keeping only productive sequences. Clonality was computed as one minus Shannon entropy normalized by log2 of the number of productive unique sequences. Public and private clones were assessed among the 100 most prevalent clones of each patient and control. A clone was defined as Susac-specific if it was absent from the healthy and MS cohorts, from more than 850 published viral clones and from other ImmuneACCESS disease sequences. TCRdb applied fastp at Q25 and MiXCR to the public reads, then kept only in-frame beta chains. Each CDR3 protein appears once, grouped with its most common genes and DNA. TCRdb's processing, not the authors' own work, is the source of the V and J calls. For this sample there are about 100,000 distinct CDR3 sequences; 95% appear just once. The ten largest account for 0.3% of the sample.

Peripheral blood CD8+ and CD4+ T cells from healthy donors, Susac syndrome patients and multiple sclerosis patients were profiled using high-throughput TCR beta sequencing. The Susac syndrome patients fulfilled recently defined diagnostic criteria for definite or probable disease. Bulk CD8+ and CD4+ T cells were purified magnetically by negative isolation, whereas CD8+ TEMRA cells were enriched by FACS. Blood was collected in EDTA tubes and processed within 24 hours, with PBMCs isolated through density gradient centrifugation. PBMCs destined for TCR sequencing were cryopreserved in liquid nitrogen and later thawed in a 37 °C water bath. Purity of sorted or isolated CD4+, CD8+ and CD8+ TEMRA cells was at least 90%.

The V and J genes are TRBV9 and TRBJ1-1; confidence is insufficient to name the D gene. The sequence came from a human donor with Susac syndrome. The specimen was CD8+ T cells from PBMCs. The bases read TGTGCCAGCAGCAGACACAGAGACACTGAAGCTTTCTTT. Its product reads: CASSRHRDTEAFF.